The sequence of this T cell receptor beta chain was determined in a study of graft-versus-host responses after intestinal transplantation. Libraries were prepared by immunoSEQ multiplex PCR; TCRdb keeps only in-frame clonotypes and omits some of them. The sample carries some 14,000 clones, 33% recorded once. This clone was counted a few times. Plated together were some 200,000 CFSE-labeled responder cells and some 200,000 irradiated, violet-dye-labeled stimulator cells. The authors sorted proliferating CFSE-low CD3+CD4+ and CD3+CD8+ responders after the reaction. Study-level points and caveats: GvH clones were identified in recipient marrow, with some first appearing in ileum or blood. Within allografts, high graft-versus-host to host-versus-graft clonal ratios were seen among patients with graft-donor T cell macrochimerism.

The CDR3 has 15 amino acids. Germline values: CDR1 KGHSH, CDR2 LQKENI. The V and J ends lost 1 base and 8 bases, in that order; junction bases with no gene match: 0. The clonotype originates from a human patient who received an intestinal transplant. The sample consisted of alloreactive CD4+ T cells from a mixed lymphocyte reaction culture, taken before intestinal transplant. Subset here: CFSE-low proliferating T cells sorted from roughly 6-day pre-transplant mixed lymphocyte reaction (GvH or HvG direction). The chain links TRBV18 to TRBJ2-1; 15 bases match TRBD2. CDR3 DNA: TGTGCCAGCTCACCACGGACTAGCGGGAGGGATGAGCAGTTCTTC. Encoded protein: CASSPRTSGRDEQFF.